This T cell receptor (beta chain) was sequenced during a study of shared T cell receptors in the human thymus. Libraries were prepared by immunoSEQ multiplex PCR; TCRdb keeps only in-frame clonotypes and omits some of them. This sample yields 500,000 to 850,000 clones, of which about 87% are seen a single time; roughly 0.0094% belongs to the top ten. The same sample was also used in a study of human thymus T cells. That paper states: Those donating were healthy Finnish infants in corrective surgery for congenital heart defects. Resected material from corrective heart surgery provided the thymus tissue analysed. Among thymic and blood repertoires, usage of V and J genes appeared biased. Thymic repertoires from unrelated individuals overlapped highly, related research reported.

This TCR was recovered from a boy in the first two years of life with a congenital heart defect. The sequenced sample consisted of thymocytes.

The CDR3 sequence is CASSVDKGANYGYTF. The CDR3 DNA is TGTGCCAGCAGCGTAGATAAGGGGGCAAACTATGGCTACACCTTC. The chain combines TRBV9 with TRBJ1-2; 7 nucleotides line up with TRBD1. Germline loops: CDR1 SGDLS, CDR2 YYNGEE. The trim removed 0 bases at V and 2 bases at J, leaving 4 bases unmatched. This CDR3 region has 15 residues.